This passage covers 24 T cell receptor beta chains from one sample sequenced in a study of blood T cell repertoires in COVID-19. Data came from immunoSEQ multiplex PCR; TCRdb stores just in-frame clones and leaves some out. Here the sample spans about 240,000 clones, more than 75% being singletons. The sample consisted of peripheral blood. The receptors come from a middle-aged woman who had recovered from COVID-19.

This chain joins TRBV3-1 (or the pseudogene TRBV3-2) and TRBJ2-1, with a weak D call TRBD2 (6 bases). Trimming stripped 0 bases from V and 2 bases from J, with 17 bases between. CDR1 LGHDT and CDR2 YNNKEL come from the germline V gene (reference sequence). The CDR3 totals 18 residues. In DNA form, the CDR3 reads TGTGCCAGCAGCCAAGACTTCGGGACTCCCAGTCCCTACAATGAGCAGTTCTTC. Translation: CASSQDFGTPSPYNEQFF.

The rearrangement links TRBV6-2 or TRBV6-3 to TRBJ1-4; D possibly corresponds to TRBD1 (5 bases). The CDR3 is 12 amino acids. The V end lost 3 bases, the J end lost 12 bases, and 11 bases lay between the germline ends. Germline V gene data show CDR1 as MNHEY and CDR2 as SVGEGT. The CDR3 bases are TGTGCCAGCAGTTATCCCCTAGGGGAACTGTTTTTT. It codes for CASSYPLGELFF.

The V call is TRBV5-4, the J call TRBJ1-2; 9 bases match TRBD1. Unmatched junction bases numbered 10, after V lost 1 base and J lost 9 bases. CDR3 length: 15 amino acids. The germline V gene has CDR1 SGHNT and CDR2 YYREEE (reference sequence). The CDR3 is CASSLTSGTGKSYTF. The CDR3 DNA reads TGTGCCAGCAGCTTGACTTCTGGGACAGGGAAAAGCTACACCTTC.

This chain connects TRBV7-8 to TRBJ1-2; a possible D gene is TRBD1 (5 bases). CDR3 length: 12 amino acids. CDR1 is SGHVS and CDR2 is FQNEAQ in the germline V gene. V was cut by 5 bases and J by 8 bases, with 12 bases left in between. The CDR3 nucleotides are TGTGCCAGCAGCCCGGGGGTAGCGGGCTACACCTTC. As protein: CASSPGVAGYTF.

The chain is built from TRBV6-2 or TRBV6-3 and TRBJ2-1; 10 nucleotides match TRBD2. J was trimmed by 7 bases and V by 6 bases; bases with no gene match: 6. Looked up from germline, CDR1 is MNHEY and CDR2 is SVGEGT. The CDR3 length is 14 residues. CDR3 in DNA: TGTGCCAGCAGCCTAGCGGGAGTGGGAAATGAGCAGTTCTTC. Its protein product is CASSLAGVGNEQFF.

This clone has just one count. A read error may account for a junction end that differs from germline. The chain combines TRBV6-2 or TRBV6-3 with TRBJ2-1; 9 bases fit TRBD2. Germline CDR1 MNHEY, CDR2 SVGEGT. The CDR3 has 15 residues. In nucleotides, the CDR3 is TGTGCCAGCAGTTACACTCGGGCTAGCGGGGCCCCGGGGGTCTTC. Translated: CASSYTRASGAPGVF.

For the CDR3, the DNA is TGTGCCAGCACCTCGTGGGGGGGGCGGCCCTATGGCTACACCTTC. It codes for CASTSWGGRPYGYTF. The genes are TRBV5-6 and TRBJ1-2; TRBD1 might be the D (6 bases). V was pared by 6 bases and J by 4 bases, with 19 bases between. Germline V gene data show CDR1 as SGHDT and CDR2 as YYEEEE. The CDR3 spans 15 residues.

The chain couples TRBV5-8 to TRBJ2-1, with 11 bases fitting TRBD2. This CDR3 is 16 amino acids long. V dropped 0 bases and J dropped 9; count of bases not matched to a gene: 8. Germline assignment: CDR1 SGHTS and CDR2 YDEGEE. The CDR3 bases are TGTGCCAGCAGCTTGGGTTCGGTAGCGGGAGGGGCTGAGCAGTTCTTC. Translating gives CASSLGSVAGGAEQFF. Full variable domain (remainder filled in from reference TRBV5-8 and TRBJ2-1): EAGVTQSPTHLIKTRGQQATLRCSPISGHTSVYWYQQALGLGLQFLLWYDEGEERNRGNFPPRFSGRQFPNYSSELNVNALELEDSALYLCASSLGSVAGGAEQFFGPGTRLTVL.

This clone was seen only once. The chain has TRBV5-3 and TRBJ1-3, with 8 positions matching TRBD1. TRBV5-3 is recorded as an ORF, its role being uncertain. The CDR3 extends over 17 amino acids. V shed 0 bases, J shed 4 bases, and the junction held 9 bases outside the gene matches. CDR3 sequence (DNA): TGTGCCAGAAGCTTGGATCCCGACAGGGGCCGGGGAAACACCATATATTTT. Protein sequence: CARSLDPDRGRGNTIYF.

V is TRBV7-9 and J is TRBJ2-3; TRBD1 matches 10 bases. After removal of 2 bases from V and 6 bases from J, the junction contained 11 bases not matched to a gene. Looked up from germline, CDR1 is SEHNR and CDR2 is FQNEAQ (reference sequence). CDR3 size: 17 residues. CDR3 sequence reads: CASSLSPTGGHGDTQYF. Written as DNA, the CDR3 is TGTGCCAGCAGCTTATCCCCGACAGGGGGCCACGGGGATACGCAGTATTTT.

The chain combines TRBV19 with TRBJ1-4; D is perhaps TRBD1 (5 bases). With 6 bases removed from V and 8 bases from J, the gap between germline ends came to 10 bases. Germline V gives CDR1 LNHDA, CDR2 SQIVND (reference sequence). The CDR3 has 12 amino acids. The CDR3 DNA sequence: TGTGCCAGTAGGGGGCTGCGGGAAAAACTGTTTTTT. Protein: CASRGLREKLFF.

In this sample, this clone turned up once. CDR3 DNA: TGTGCCAGCAGCTTACGGCGGGGCCCCTCCTACGAGCAGTACTTC. It encodes CASSLRRGPSYEQYF. The chain carries TRBV7-2 and TRBJ2-7; perhaps TRBD2 as D (6 bases). CDR1 and CDR2 from the germline V gene are SGHTA and FQGNSA. CDR3 length: 15 residues. Trimming took 2 bases from V and 0 from J, leaving 11 bases between them.

V is TRBV7-2 and J is TRBJ1-1, with a tentative D call TRBD1 (6 bases). This CDR3 is built from 17 residues. Germline CDR1 SGHTA, CDR2 FQGNSA. Trimming took off 1 base at V and 3 bases at J, with 18 bases between the two ends. In DNA form, the CDR3 reads TGTGCCAGCAGCTTAGTGGGGGGGGCAGGAGGCCACACTGAAGCTTTCTTT. Translation: CASSLVGGAGGHTEAFF.

The V and J genes are TRBV10-3 and TRBJ2-3, with 8 positions matching TRBD1. V gave up 6 bases and J gave up 6 bases; unmatched junction bases: 5. Germline CDR1 ENHRY, CDR2 SYGVKD. The CDR3 is 13 residues long. CDR3 nucleotides: TGTGCCATCAGCCCCCAGGGGGCCGATACGCAGTATTTT. Translation: CAISPQGADTQYF.

This rearrangement joins TRBV7-9 to TRBJ2-3; TRBD1 is a possible D gene (5 bases). V lost 5 bases and J lost 8, with 17 bases in between. The CDR3 totals 14 residues. Germline CDR1 is SEHNR and CDR2 is FQNEAQ (reference sequence). CDR3 amino acids: CASSPRSPQGTQYF. DNA of the CDR3: TGTGCCAGCAGCCCCCGTAGCCCGCAGGGTACGCAGTATTTT.

The chain uses TRBV30 and TRBJ2-1; 7 positions match TRBD1. Losses at the gene ends were 0 bases for V and 2 bases for J; bases not matched to a gene: 4. CDR3 length: 15 amino acids. The germline CDR1 and CDR2 sequences are GTSNPN and SVGIG (reference sequence). CDR3 amino acids: CAWSVQGWAYNEQFF. DNA for the CDR3: TGTGCCTGGAGTGTACAGGGGTGGGCCTACAATGAGCAGTTCTTC. The variable domain in full, with the rest retrieved from reference TRBV30 and TRBJ2-1, is SQTIHQWPATLVQPVGSPLSLECTVEGTSNPNLYWYRQAAGRGLQLLFYSVGIGQISSEVPQNLSASRPQDRQFILSSKKLLLSDSGFYLCAWSVQGWAYNEQFFGPGTRLTVL.

V is TRBV5-1 and J is TRBJ2-5; possible D gene TRBD1, 6 bases. Trimming removed 5 bases from V and 3 bases from J, with 8 bases in between. The CDR3 loop spans 12 amino acids. The germline CDR1 and CDR2 sequences are SGHRS and YFSETQ. The CDR3 region has the DNA TGCGCCAGCAGGGGGGCCGAAGAGACCCAGTACTTC. It is translated as CASRGAEETQYF.

V usage is TRBV7-9 and J usage is TRBJ2-1, with TRBD2 matching 7 bases. Germline V gives CDR1 SEHNR, CDR2 FQNEAQ (reference sequence). V shed 5 bases and J 2 bases; nucleotides not matched to a gene: 6. The CDR3 loop spans 15 amino acids. Here the CDR3 reads CASSPGTTTYNEQFF. CDR3 DNA sequence: TGTGCCAGCAGCCCCGGGACTACCACCTACAATGAGCAGTTCTTC.

This chain uses TRBV7-2 with TRBJ2-3; 7 bases are a match to TRBD2. Trimming removed 2 bases from V and 6 bases from J; junction bases left unmatched: 8. The germline gives CDR1 SGHTA, CDR2 FQGNSA. CDR3 length: 15 residues. Here the CDR3 DNA reads TGTGCCAGCAGCTTATGGGGGGGAGTCTCCGATACGCAGTATTTT. Translating gives CASSLWGGVSDTQYF.

The chain has TRBV5-5 and TRBJ2-7, with 10 bases aligning to TRBD2. The length of the CDR3 is 15 residues. V trimming: 0 bases; J trimming: 3 bases; junction bases outside the gene matches: 3. Germline loops: CDR1 SGHKS, CDR2 YYEKEE (reference sequence). The CDR3 loop is CASSLVASGGYEQYV. In DNA form, the CDR3 reads TGTGCCAGCAGCTTGGTCGCTAGCGGGGGCTACGAGCAGTACGTC.

The chain couples TRBV2 to TRBJ1-1; tentative D call: TRBD1 (6 bases). This CDR3 is built from 14 residues. V gave up 4 bases and J gave up 4 bases, with 13 bases separating them. From germline, CDR1 is SNHLY and CDR2 FYNNEI. CDR3 bases: TGTGCCAGCAGTGGGGGCAGGGGTATCACTGAAGCTTTCTTT. Its translation: CASSGGRGITEAFF.

The V and J genes are TRBV6-5 and TRBJ1-3; D is uncertain. Germline CDR1 and CDR2: MNHEY and SVGAGI. The CDR3 consists of 14 residues. The germline V and J ends were trimmed by 0 bases and 3 bases, with 6 bases remaining between them. CDR3 nucleotides: TGTGCCAGCAGTTACTCGCGGATTGGAAACACCATATATTTT. Encoded protein: CASSYSRIGNTIYF.

V and J are TRBV6-6 and TRBJ2-3; D gene unclear. CDR1 and CDR2 from the germline V gene are MNHNY and SVGAGI (reference sequence). This CDR3 is built from 13 residues. V gave up 0 bases and J gave up 3 bases, with 4 bases separating them. DNA of the CDR3: TGTGCCAGCAGTTACTCGACTACAGATACGCAGTATTTT. As protein: CASSYSTTDTQYF.

V and J are TRBV11-3 and TRBJ2-2, with TRBD2 matching over 7 bases. This CDR3 region has 15 residues. Germline CDR1 reads SGHNT; CDR2 reads YENEEA. The V segment lost 2 bases and the J segment 7 bases; nucleotides outside the gene matches: 7. CDR3 region: CASSLRRERGGELFF. CDR3 coding DNA: TGTGCCAGCAGCTTAAGGCGGGAGAGGGGCGGGGAGCTGTTTTTT.